A selection of T cell receptor beta chains follows, all from one sample in a study of T cells after yellow fever vaccination. In TCRdb, the 5' RACE reads were re-called with MiXCR into one record per CDR3 protein. The repertoire includes about 320,000 distinct CDR3 sequences, roughly 4.3% of them detected once, and roughly 21% sits in the top ten. Here the sequenced sample was PBMCs, taken 15 days after the yellow fever booster vaccination. These TCRs come from a man aged 18 to 30 who received the YFV17D yellow fever vaccine. CDR3s include the opening cysteine and the closing phenylalanine or tryptophan. The D gene is left open where the match is weak. Some rows have no size entry. The others give once, few or many, or a class for an expanded clone.

TRBD1	few	TRBV4-3	TRBJ2-1	TGCGCCAGCAGCCAAGGGTGGTCGACAGGGACTGAGCAGTTCTTC	CASSQGWSTGTEQFF
.	many	TRBV7-9	TRBJ2-1	TGTGCCAGCAGCTTACTAGGATTTGGGACTTTGGACAATGAGCAGTTCTTC	CASSLLGFGTLDNEQFF
.	.	TRBV6-6	TRBJ1-4	TGTGCCAGCAGTTATCGGAGAGGGGTCGGCACTAATGAAAAACTGTTTTTT	CASSYRRGVGTNEKLFF
.	.	TRBV10-3	TRBJ1-1	TGTGCCATCAGCGAATTGGGGTTTTCTGAAGCTTTCTTT	CAISELGFSEAFF
.	many	TRBV29-1	TRBJ2-5	TGCAGCGTACGCGAAGACACCACTTTAGAGACCCAGTACTTC	CSVREDTTLETQYF
.	.	TRBV6-2/TRBV6-3	TRBJ2-1	TGTGCCAGCAGTTATTTTGTATCTGGTCTTGCGGGCAATGAGCAGTTCTTC	CASSYFVSGLAGNEQFF
.	many	TRBV7-2	TRBJ1-6	TGTGCCAGCAGCCTAGGGGTGGGTTATTCACCCCTCCACTTT	CASSLGVGYSPLHF
.	many	TRBV6-2/TRBV6-3	TRBJ1-2	TGTGCCAGCAACCTGGACATGCGGCTTGGCTACACCTTC	CASNLDMRLGYTF
.	many	TRBV10-3	TRBJ1-1	TGTGCCATCAGTCCCGGACAGCTGAACACTGAAGCTTTCTTT	CAISPGQLNTEAFF
TRBD2	many	TRBV10-3	TRBJ2-1	TGTGCCATCTCCCCCCAGGGGCGGGGGGGCCCGAGCAATGAGCAGTTCTTC	CAISPQGRGGPSNEQFF
.	many	TRBV5-6	TRBJ2-3	TGTGCCAGCAGGCGAGGAGTAGCAGATACGCAGTATTTT	CASRRGVADTQYF
TRBD1	many	TRBV6-5	TRBJ2-3	TGTGCCAGCAGTATCCAGGGACAGAGCACAGATACGCAGTATTTT	CASSIQGQSTDTQYF
.	few	TRBV7-2	TRBJ1-6	TGTGCCAGCAGCTGGGTAGGGGGATGGGATTCACCCCTCCACTTT	CASSWVGGWDSPLHF
.	many	TRBV15	TRBJ1-2	TGTGCCACCAGCAGGGTCACAGGGATCGGTGGCTACACCTTC	CATSRVTGIGGYTF
.	many	TRBV29-1	TRBJ2-3	TGCAGCGTTGAAGGGAGCGATCGCACAGATACGCAGTATTTT	CSVEGSDRTDTQYF